The source of this TCR beta chain is a study of vaccination and CD4 T cells after COVID-19 (dated 2022 in TCRdb). Broadly, across the study: Every convalescent patient had a positive nasal swab PCR test for SARS-CoV-2, with mild disease in nine or ten patients and severe disease in one. The convalescent cohort included six males and four females, with two Hispanic individuals, seven Caucasians, two Asians and one multiracial person. Participants got two doses of the Pfizer-BioNTech BNT162b2 vaccine (n=8) or two doses of the Moderna mRNA-1273 vaccine (n=2). Post-COVID blood samples were collected from convalescent patients a median of roughly 100 days after diagnosis, with a range of roughly 35 to 161 days. The time from the second vaccine dose to post-vaccine blood sampling had a median of 72 days and ranged from about 14 to 250 days. The cultures were stimulated with overlapping spike peptide pools from SARS-CoV-2 and from the common cold coronaviruses HCoV-NL63, HCoV-OC43 and HCoV-229E. As controls, cultures received a CEFX viral epitope pool (the positive control), an HIV-1 Nef peptide pool (the negative control), or no peptide at all. In under twelve COVID-19 convalescent patients and a few infection-naive healthy vaccine recipients, researchers compared the spike-specific CD4+ TCR repertoire from before mRNA vaccination with the repertoire from after. Broader findings and caveats from the paper: Among convalescent patients, a median roughly 84% of the SARS-CoV-2-reactive clones seen after vaccination appeared only after vaccination, which suggests priming specific to the vaccine. An increase in the median number of SARS-CoV-2-reactive clonotypes from approximately 23 after infection to a few dozen after vaccination was observed, but the change was not found to be significant. In convalescent patients, nearly all vaccine-specific clones (304 of 307) were found to be mono-reactive for SARS-CoV-2 spike rather than cross-reactive with common cold coronaviruses. The study included relatively few convalescent patients and did not analyze early timepoints after natural infection.

Notes on this clonotype: What this receptor recognizes is not known. No base qualities exist here, and no much larger clone lies one base off it.

This specimen's treatment or condition label, interpreted: 10-day PBMC culture with coronavirus spike peptide pools or control peptides (ViraFEST assay). To expand antigen-specific T cells with peptide pools and then pick out the expanded clonotypes through TCR sequencing, the study relied on the ViraFEST assay. The convalescent patients' positive SARS-CoV-2 PCR tests were from March to December 2020, which was before the Alpha, Beta and Delta variants emerged in the United States. PBMCs were cultured at roughly 1.9 million per well in IMDM supplemented with around 5.5% human AB serum and about 10 IU/ml IL-2, with roughly 9.5 ug/ml peptide pools added. Half of the culture medium was replaced with fresh IL-2-containing medium on days 3 and 7. Once the cells had been in culture for less than 11 days, the EasySep CD4+ T cell isolation kit was used to isolate CD4+ T cells by negative selection. Ficoll-Paque Plus gradient centrifugation was used to isolate PBMCs from whole blood, and the isolated PBMCs were then either used fresh or cryopreserved at -140C. Culture conditions were generally each tested in triplicate wells.

Libraries were built with PCR. TCR sequencing of DNA from cultured CD4+ T cells used the Oncomine TCR Beta short-read assay at the Johns Hopkins FTIC core. Genomic DNA was extracted from the cultured CD4+ T cells with the QIAamp micro DNA kit. Oncomine TCR Beta libraries from cultured CD4+ T cells were pooled with unique dual indexes and sequenced on an Illumina iSeq 100. Per the original workflow: Non-productive sequences were filtered out, and CDR3s that did not start with C, did not end with F or W, or were shorter than 7 amino acids were discarded. The MANAFEST web application was used to identify antigen-specific clonotypes by comparing peptide-stimulated wells against reference wells and other culture wells. Positive clones required FDR below 0.05, an odds ratio above 5, and productive frequency above 0.1% in at least two of three replicate wells. A clonotype counted as cross-reactive if it showed significant expansion both in the SARS-CoV-2 spike wells and in at least one common cold coronavirus spike condition. Similarity between CDR3 sequences was evaluated in R version 3.6.1 using Levenshtein distances (stringdist) and unrooted phylogenetic trees (ape). TCRdb redid the processing of the public reads, applying fastp at Q25 and MiXCR, and retained in-frame beta chains. Each entry is one CDR3 protein sequence, shown with its most common DNA and genes. TCRdb assigned the V and J calls; the authors' analysis was not used. Counted in this sample were some 18,000 distinct CDR3 sequences; roughly 49% of them appeared once. Over 15% of the sample is taken by the ten largest.

The trim is 5 bases for V and 5 bases for J, with a gap of 10 bases between the germline ends. From the cysteine through the phenylalanine, the CDR3 covers 14 amino acids. Kept here is only the CDR3 DNA, which spans 42 bases and is read in frame from base 1. From the germline V gene, CDR1 is MNHEY and CDR2 is SVGEGT. The starting material was CD4+ T cells from blood, cultured in vitro, obtained before SARS-CoV-2 vaccination. The chain couples TRBV6-2 or TRBV6-3 to TRBJ1-6, with the D gene uncertain. The TCR was taken from a human donor who had recovered from COVID-19. The DNA sequence is TGTGCCAGCAGTCAAACAACCGATAATTCACCCCTCCACTTT. It encodes CASSQTTDNSPLHF.